These T cell receptor beta chains were read from a single sample in a study of blood T cell repertoires in COVID-19. The method was immunoSEQ multiplex PCR; TCRdb's version includes in-frame clones alone and lacks a portion of them. The sample shows 100,000 to 150,000 clones, over 75% of them seen only once. What was sequenced was peripheral blood. These receptor sequences come from a man aged 25-45 years with COVID-19, enrolled during active disease. Each CDR3 is given with its conserved first and last residue. D genes are given only for firm matches. Only part of the rows carry a size: once, few, many, or a class if the clone is expanded.

V gene: TRBV7-9; J gene: TRBJ2-7; clone size: NA; D gene: TRBD2; CDR3 protein: CASSLTSGMYEQYF; CDR3 DNA: TGTGCCAGCAGTTTGACTAGCGGGATGTACGAGCAGTACTTC
V gene: TRBV9; J gene: TRBJ1-2; clone size: NA; D gene: NA; CDR3 protein: CASSVGPGDNYGYTF; CDR3 DNA: TGTGCCAGCAGCGTAGGACCAGGGGATAACTATGGCTACACCTTC
V gene: TRBV6-5; J gene: TRBJ1-2; clone size: NA; D gene: TRBD1; CDR3 protein: CASSYAGQTNYGYTF; CDR3 DNA: TGTGCCAGCAGTTACGCGGGACAGACTAACTATGGCTACACCTTC
V gene: TRBV5-1; J gene: TRBJ2-3; clone size: NA; D gene: TRBD2; CDR3 protein: CASSDLAGGLADTQYF; CDR3 DNA: TGCGCCAGCAGCGACCTAGCGGGGGGGCTGGCAGATACGCAGTATTTT
V gene: TRBV11-3; J gene: TRBJ2-5; clone size: NA; D gene: TRBD2; CDR3 protein: CASSFSRGRETQYF; CDR3 DNA: TGTGCCAGCAGCTTCTCCCGCGGGAGGGAGACCCAGTACTTC
V gene: TRBV11-3; J gene: TRBJ2-1; clone size: NA; D gene: NA; CDR3 protein: CASSPEVSPWDEQFF; CDR3 DNA: TGTGCCAGCAGCCCAGAGGTCTCTCCGTGGGATGAGCAGTTCTTC
V gene: TRBV11-2; J gene: TRBJ2-5; clone size: NA; D gene: NA; CDR3 protein: CASSFLGGETQYF; CDR3 DNA: TGTGCCAGCAGCTTTCTAGGTGGGGAGACCCAGTACTTC
V gene: TRBV4-1; J gene: TRBJ2-3; clone size: once; D gene: TRBD2; CDR3 protein: CASSLSGTSGGITDTQYF; CDR3 DNA: TGCGCCAGCAGTCTTTCCGGGACTAGCGGGGGTATCACAGATACGCAGTATTTT
V gene: TRBV6-4; J gene: TRBJ2-1; clone size: NA; D gene: TRBD2; CDR3 protein: CASSDRAGDHNEQFF; CDR3 DNA: TGTGCCAGCAGTGACCGTGCGGGAGACCATAATGAGCAGTTCTTC
V gene: TRBV18; J gene: TRBJ1-4; clone size: NA; D gene: NA; CDR3 protein: CASSLTGKKEKLFF; CDR3 DNA: TGTGCCAGCTCTCTAACAGGGAAAAAGGAAAAACTGTTTTTT
V gene: TRBV19; J gene: TRBJ1-5; clone size: few; D gene: NA; CDR3 protein: CASSTDKQPQHF; CDR3 DNA: TGTGCCAGTAGTACTGACAAACAGCCCCAGCATTTT
V gene: TRBV28; J gene: TRBJ1-2; clone size: few; D gene: NA; CDR3 protein: CASRDTSYGYTF; CDR3 DNA: TGTGCCAGCAGGGACACATCCTATGGCTACACCTTC
V gene: TRBV19; J gene: TRBJ1-2; clone size: NA; D gene: NA; CDR3 protein: CASSRTGTSNYGYTF; CDR3 DNA: TGTGCCAGTAGTAGGACCGGGACATCTAACTATGGCTACACCTTC
V gene: TRBV5-1; J gene: TRBJ1-6; clone size: NA; D gene: NA; CDR3 protein: CASSLRRRGSPLHF; CDR3 DNA: TGCGCCAGCAGCCTACGGAGGCGAGGTTCACCCCTCCACTTT
V gene: TRBV19; J gene: TRBJ1-2; clone size: NA; D gene: TRBD1; CDR3 protein: CASSNDPDRGRGGYTF; CDR3 DNA: TGTGCCAGTAGTAATGATCCGGACAGGGGGCGCGGTGGCTACACCTTC
V gene: TRBV7-9; J gene: TRBJ1-4; clone size: NA; D gene: NA; CDR3 protein: CASSSTGSANEKLFF; CDR3 DNA: TGTGCCAGCAGCTCTACAGGGTCGGCTAATGAAAAACTGTTTTTT
V gene: TRBV10-3; J gene: TRBJ2-7; clone size: NA; D gene: TRBD2; CDR3 protein: CAISEGSGRAPYEQYF; CDR3 DNA: TGTGCCATCAGTGAGGGAAGCGGGAGGGCCCCCTACGAGCAGTACTTC
V gene: TRBV30; J gene: TRBJ1-6; clone size: few; D gene: TRBD1; CDR3 protein: CAWSVGTESPLHF; CDR3 DNA: TGTGCCTGGAGTGTAGGGACAGAGTCACCCCTCCACTTT
V gene: TRBV4-2; J gene: TRBJ2-7; clone size: NA; D gene: NA; CDR3 protein: CASSQDYGDSYEQYF; CDR3 DNA: TGTGCCAGCAGCCAAGATTACGGGGATTCCTACGAGCAGTACTTC
V gene: TRBV5-1; J gene: TRBJ2-1; clone size: NA; D gene: NA; CDR3 protein: CASSPSTEYNEQFF; CDR3 DNA: TGCGCCAGCAGCCCATCGACAGAATACAATGAGCAGTTCTTC
V gene: TRBV7-9; J gene: TRBJ2-7; clone size: NA; D gene: TRBD1; CDR3 protein: CASSSVDRAPYEQYF; CDR3 DNA: TGTGCCAGCAGCTCCGTGGACAGGGCCCCCTACGAGCAGTACTTC
V gene: TRBV27; J gene: TRBJ1-1; clone size: NA; D gene: TRBD1; CDR3 protein: CASRRQGPANTEAFF; CDR3 DNA: TGTGCCAGCAGGAGACAGGGGCCAGCGAACACTGAAGCTTTCTTT
V gene: TRBV11-3; J gene: TRBJ2-7; clone size: once; D gene: NA; CDR3 protein: CASSFSRGSDEQYF; CDR3 DNA: TGTGCCAGCAGCTTCTCCCGGGGTTCGGACGAGCAGTACTTC
V gene: TRBV20-1; J gene: TRBJ2-7; clone size: NA; D gene: NA; CDR3 protein: CSAGVEYF; CDR3 DNA: TGCAGTGCGGGAGTAGAGTACTTC
V gene: TRBV3-1/TRBV3-2; J gene: TRBJ2-3; clone size: NA; D gene: TRBD2; CDR3 protein: CASSQAEAGGFTDTQYF; CDR3 DNA: TGTGCCAGCAGCCAAGCAGAGGCGGGAGGGTTTACGGATACGCAGTATTTT
V gene: TRBV11-2; J gene: TRBJ2-7; clone size: NA; D gene: TRBD1; CDR3 protein: CASSFMDRGSYEQYF; CDR3 DNA: TGTGCCAGCAGCTTCATGGACAGGGGGTCCTACGAGCAGTACTTC
V gene: TRBV7-2; J gene: TRBJ1-5; clone size: NA; D gene: NA; CDR3 protein: CASSLGGGHQPQHF; CDR3 DNA: TGTGCCAGCAGCTTAGGTGGAGGGCATCAGCCCCAGCATTTT
V gene: TRBV6-2/TRBV6-3; J gene: TRBJ2-7; clone size: NA; D gene: TRBD2; CDR3 protein: CASSTGLAYYEQYF; CDR3 DNA: TGTGCCAGCAGTACGGGACTAGCGTACTACGAGCAGTACTTC
V gene: TRBV7-2; J gene: TRBJ2-5; clone size: NA; D gene: TRBD2; CDR3 protein: CASSPLAGVQETQYF; CDR3 DNA: TGTGCCAGCAGCCCCCTAGCGGGAGTACAAGAGACCCAGTACTTC
V gene: TRBV30; J gene: TRBJ1-1; clone size: NA; D gene: TRBD1; CDR3 protein: CAWSGRIRQGNTEAFF; CDR3 DNA: TGTGCCTGGAGTGGGCGAATAAGACAGGGGAACACTGAAGCTTTCTTT
V gene: TRBV30; J gene: TRBJ1-4; clone size: NA; D gene: NA; CDR3 protein: CAWSQRVGEKLFF; CDR3 DNA: TGTGCCTGGAGTCAGAGGGTTGGTGAAAAACTGTTTTTT
V gene: TRBV12-3/TRBV12-4; J gene: TRBJ2-5; clone size: NA; D gene: TRBD1; CDR3 protein: CASSKGQQETQYF; CDR3 DNA: TGTGCCAGCAGCAAGGGACAGCAAGAGACCCAGTACTTC
V gene: TRBV19; J gene: TRBJ1-3; clone size: NA; D gene: NA; CDR3 protein: CASSRASGNTIYF; CDR3 DNA: TGTGCCAGTAGTAGAGCCTCTGGAAACACCATATATTTT
V gene: TRBV4-2; J gene: TRBJ2-1; clone size: NA; D gene: NA; CDR3 protein: CASSQILSSYNEQFF; CDR3 DNA: TGTGCCAGCAGCCAAATATTGAGCTCCTACAATGAGCAGTTCTTC
V gene: TRBV21-1; J gene: TRBJ1-5; clone size: NA; D gene: NA; CDR3 protein: CASSMGEERGVLQPQHF; CDR3 DNA: TGTGCCAGCAGCATGGGAGAGGAGCGGGGGGTCCTGCAGCCCCAGCATTTT
V gene: TRBV6-2/TRBV6-3; J gene: TRBJ1-4; clone size: NA; D gene: NA; CDR3 protein: CASSNPSPQFKLFF; CDR3 DNA: TGTGCCAGCAGCAACCCATCCCCCCAGTTCAAACTGTTTTTT
V gene: TRBV11-3; J gene: TRBJ1-1; clone size: NA; D gene: NA; CDR3 protein: CASSLAGNTEAFF; CDR3 DNA: TGTGCCAGCAGCTTGGCGGGGAACACTGAAGCTTTCTTT
V gene: TRBV14; J gene: TRBJ1-2; clone size: NA; D gene: NA; CDR3 protein: CASSLAGSGGYTF; CDR3 DNA: TGTGCCAGCAGCCTAGCCGGATCAGGGGGCTACACCTTC
V gene: TRBV19; J gene: TRBJ2-7; clone size: NA; D gene: NA; CDR3 protein: CASSIDRSGAIREQYF; CDR3 DNA: TGTGCCAGTAGTATCGATCGGTCAGGGGCAATCCGGGAGCAGTACTTC
V gene: TRBV7-2; J gene: TRBJ2-3; clone size: few; D gene: TRBD2; CDR3 protein: CASSLGTSGEDTQYF; CDR3 DNA: TGTGCCAGCAGCTTAGGAACTAGCGGGGAAGATACGCAGTATTTT
V gene: TRBV3-1/TRBV3-2; J gene: TRBJ2-5; clone size: NA; D gene: NA; CDR3 protein: CASRSGGLETQYF; CDR3 DNA: TGTGCCAGCAGGTCAGGAGGGCTGGAGACCCAGTACTTC
V gene: TRBV4-2; J gene: TRBJ2-5; clone size: NA; D gene: NA; CDR3 protein: CASSQDGGVETQYF; CDR3 DNA: TGTGCCAGCAGCCAAGATGGAGGGGTTGAGACCCAGTACTTC
V gene: TRBV28; J gene: TRBJ1-5; clone size: NA; D gene: NA; CDR3 protein: CASSTGFSQPQHF; CDR3 DNA: TGTGCCAGCAGTACAGGCTTCAGCCAGCCCCAGCATTTT
V gene: TRBV30; J gene: TRBJ2-7; clone size: few; D gene: TRBD1; CDR3 protein: CAWSPGTVTYEQYF; CDR3 DNA: TGTGCCTGGAGTCCCGGGACAGTTACCTACGAGCAGTACTTC
V gene: TRBV30; J gene: TRBJ1-1; clone size: NA; D gene: TRBD1; CDR3 protein: CAWYRGLNTEAFF; CDR3 DNA: TGTGCCTGGTACAGGGGGTTGAACACTGAAGCTTTCTTT
V gene: TRBV30; J gene: TRBJ1-1; clone size: NA; D gene: NA; CDR3 protein: CAWSAQPNRRVAFF; CDR3 DNA: TGTGCCTGGAGCGCTCAACCAAACAGGAGGGTAGCTTTCTTT
V gene: TRBV3-1/TRBV3-2; J gene: TRBJ2-6; clone size: NA; D gene: TRBD1; CDR3 protein: CASSQDRVTGDSGANVLTF; CDR3 DNA: TGTGCCAGCAGCCAAGATCGTGTGACAGGGGATTCTGGGGCCAACGTCCTGACTTTC
V gene: TRBV27; J gene: TRBJ2-1; clone size: NA; D gene: TRBD2; CDR3 protein: CASSLGLAGGPFRDEQFF; CDR3 DNA: TGTGCCAGCAGTCTGGGACTAGCGGGAGGGCCGTTTCGGGATGAGCAGTTCTTC
V gene: TRBV18; J gene: TRBJ2-7; clone size: NA; D gene: TRBD1; CDR3 protein: CASCLDRAGEQYF; CDR3 DNA: TGTGCCAGCTGTCTGGACAGGGCCGGGGAGCAGTACTTC
V gene: TRBV30; J gene: TRBJ1-1; clone size: NA; D gene: NA; CDR3 protein: CAWSRQVEAFF; CDR3 DNA: TGTGCCTGGTCCCGACAGGTTGAAGCTTTCTTT
V gene: TRBV6-5; J gene: TRBJ1-4; clone size: NA; D gene: NA; CDR3 protein: CASRVSVTNEKLFF; CDR3 DNA: TGTGCCAGCAGGGTTTCGGTAACTAATGAAAAACTGTTTTTT
V gene: TRBV7-8; J gene: TRBJ2-3; clone size: NA; D gene: TRBD2; CDR3 protein: CASSLKSLAGGIRYTQYF; CDR3 DNA: TGTGCCAGCAGCTTAAAGAGCTTAGCGGGGGGGATCCGTTATACGCAGTATTTT
V gene: TRBV9; J gene: TRBJ1-2; clone size: NA; D gene: TRBD1; CDR3 protein: CASSPGQGEFYGYTF; CDR3 DNA: TGTGCCAGCAGCCCCGGACAGGGAGAATTCTATGGCTACACCTTC
V gene: TRBV10-3; J gene: TRBJ2-7; clone size: NA; D gene: TRBD1; CDR3 protein: CAIGTGSDEQYF; CDR3 DNA: TGTGCCATCGGGACAGGGAGTGACGAGCAGTACTTC
V gene: TRBV6-2/TRBV6-3; J gene: TRBJ1-6; clone size: NA; D gene: NA; CDR3 protein: CASSLLQETPLHF; CDR3 DNA: TGTGCCAGCAGTCTTCTACAGGAAACACCCCTCCACTTT
V gene: TRBV11-2; J gene: TRBJ2-7; clone size: NA; D gene: NA; CDR3 protein: CASTKQSDTYEQYF; CDR3 DNA: TGTGCCAGCACCAAGCAATCTGACACCTACGAGCAGTACTTC
V gene: TRBV29-1; J gene: TRBJ2-7; clone size: few; D gene: NA; CDR3 protein: CSVDRGEGRYEQYF; CDR3 DNA: TGCAGCGTTGACCGAGGAGAAGGTCGCTACGAGCAGTACTTC
V gene: TRBV6-5; J gene: TRBJ1-6; clone size: NA; D gene: NA; CDR3 protein: CASSYSGGLGNSPLHF; CDR3 DNA: TGTGCCAGCAGTTACTCGGGGGGGCTCGGCAATTCACCCCTCCACTTT
V gene: TRBV11-3; J gene: TRBJ2-5; clone size: NA; D gene: NA; CDR3 protein: CASSPRTAGYQETQYF; CDR3 DNA: TGTGCCAGCAGCCCTAGAACGGCGGGGTACCAAGAGACCCAGTACTTC
V gene: TRBV21-1; J gene: TRBJ2-3; clone size: few; D gene: NA; CDR3 protein: CASSKWTSGRTDTQYF; CDR3 DNA: TGTGCCAGCAGCAAGTGGACTAGCGGCCGCACAGATACGCAGTATTTT